A selection of T cell receptor beta chains follows, all from one sample in a study of T cell responses to AZD1222 COVID-19 vaccine. Some clones are missing from TCRdb's copy, which holds only in-frame ones; the method was immunoSEQ multiplex PCR. The sample includes 100,000 to 120,000 clones, roughly 90% seen only once; the top ten take 3% to 3.5%. The source was peripheral blood, collected on day 0 of MenACWY control vaccination. The receptors come from an adult in good health. Each CDR3 is given with its conserved first and last residue. A D gene is named only where the DNA matches it firmly. Not all rows give a size; the values are once, few, many and, for expanded clones, a class.

>TRBJ2-1|TRBD1|once|TRBV9
TGTGCCAGCAGCGCCAGGACAGGGGAGTCCTACAATGAGCAGTTCTTC
CASSARTGESYNEQFF
>TRBJ1-4|TRBD1|-|TRBV28
TGTGCCAGCAGTTTATTGGCAGGGGGCTCTGAAAAACTGTTTTTT
CASSLLAGGSEKLFF
>TRBJ2-6|TRBD1|once|TRBV5-1
TGCGCCAGCAGCTCCCCCCGAGGGGACAGGAGTTTCTCTGGGGCCAACGTCCTGACTTTC
CASSSPRGDRSFSGANVLTF
>TRBJ2-3|-|once|TRBV24-1
TGTGCCACCAGTGATTTTAGTACTACACACACAGATACGCAGTATTTT
CATSDFSTTHTDTQYF
>TRBJ1-2|-|-|TRBV3-1/TRBV3-2
TGTGCCAGCAGCCAAGTCGGGGGGGACATGGCAGGCTACACCTTC
CASSQVGGDMAGYTF
>TRBJ2-1|-|-|TRBV24-1
TGTGCCACCAGTGACCAACAGGAGGGATTTTACAATGAGCAGTTCTTC
CATSDQQEGFYNEQFF
>TRBJ1-2|-|-|TRBV5-1
TGCGCCAGCAGCTTGGGGCAGGGGAGCGGCTACACCTTC
CASSLGQGSGYTF
>TRBJ1-2|-|-|TRBV18
TGTGCCAGCTCACCACGGTCAGCAGACTATGGCTACACCTTC
CASSPRSADYGYTF
>TRBJ2-1|TRBD2|-|TRBV6-4
TGTGCCAGCAGTGACGTCCCATCGGGGGGGATCAATGAGCAGTTCTTC
CASSDVPSGGINEQFF
>TRBJ1-2|-|-|TRBV3-1/TRBV3-2
TGTGCCAGCAGGCCTTTCGGAAACTATGGCTACACCTTC
CASRPFGNYGYTF
>TRBJ1-1|-|-|TRBV5-6
TGTGCCAGCAGCTTGGATCCGGGAATGAACACTGAAGCTTTCTTT
CASSLDPGMNTEAFF
>TRBJ2-7|TRBD2|-|TRBV18
TGTGCCAGCTCACCTCAAGCGGGGGGCCTGAGTACCTACGAGCAGTACTTC
CASSPQAGGLSTYEQYF
>TRBJ2-1|TRBD2|-|TRBV19
TGTGCCAGTAGGAGGACTAGCGGGGGCCTAAGCTCCTACAATGAGCAGTTCTTC
CASRRTSGGLSSYNEQFF
>TRBJ2-1|TRBD1|-|TRBV3-1/TRBV3-2
TGTGCCAGCAGCGATACAGGGGTGCGCATCACGTCCTTTTACAATGAGCAGTTCTTC
CASSDTGVRITSFYNEQFF
>TRBJ1-4|TRBD1|-|TRBV27
TGTGCCAGCAGACTACAGGGGGACCATGAAAAACTGTTTTTT
CASRLQGDHEKLFF
>TRBJ2-6|-|-|TRBV30
TGTGCCTGGACAGGGATTGGGGCCAACGTCCTGACTTTC
CAWTGIGANVLTF
>TRBJ1-2|-|-|TRBV4-3
TGCGCCAGCAGCCAAGATTTCAAGGACTATGGCTACACCTTC
CASSQDFKDYGYTF
>TRBJ1-3|-|-|TRBV21-1
TGTGCCAGCAGCAAAGTGAGGGGACCCTCTGGAAACACCATATATTTT
CASSKVRGPSGNTIYF
>TRBJ1-5|-|-|TRBV6-6
TGTGCCAGCAGGCAGGGTTCTAGCAATCAGCCCCAGCATTTT
CASRQGSSNQPQHF
>TRBJ1-6|-|once|TRBV6-5
TGTGCCAGCCGACGGGGGAGCGATTCACCCCTCCACTTT
CASRRGSDSPLHF
>TRBJ1-6|-|-|TRBV19
TGTGCCAGTAGTATAAGCGGGGCGGACTCCTATAATTCACCCCTCCACTTT
CASSISGADSYNSPLHF
>TRBJ1-1|-|-|TRBV7-2
TGTGCCAGCAGCTTTGGGGGGGTGAACACTGAAGCTTTCTTT
CASSFGGVNTEAFF
>TRBJ2-7|-|-|TRBV9
TGTGCCAGCAGCGTAGGAGAGAACTCCTACGAGCAGTACTTC
CASSVGENSYEQYF
>TRBJ2-5|-|-|TRBV9
TGTGCCAGCAAAAGAGCAGGGGAAGAGACCCAGTACTTC
CASKRAGEETQYF
>TRBJ2-7|TRBD1|-|TRBV2
TGTGCCAGCAGTGCCGACAGGGACTCCTACGAGCAGTACTTC
CASSADRDSYEQYF
>TRBJ1-1|TRBD1|-|TRBV6-2/TRBV6-3
TGTGCCAGCAGCTTACAAGACAGGGGGCGCGGAGCAGCTTTCTTT
CASSLQDRGRGAAFF
>TRBJ2-2|TRBD1|-|TRBV27
TGTGCCAGCAGTCCTAGGCCCTGGACAGGGTTGGACACCGGGGAGCTGTTTTTT
CASSPRPWTGLDTGELFF
>TRBJ1-2|-|-|TRBV4-1
TGCGCCAGCAGCCATATCCAGGGAACAGGGTCGGGTGGCTACACCTTC
CASSHIQGTGSGGYTF
>TRBJ2-5|-|once|TRBV7-8
TGTGCCAGCAGCCTTCGGACAGTACTTCAAGAGACCCAGTACTTC
CASSLRTVLQETQYF
>TRBJ1-6|-|-|TRBV30
TGTGCCTGGAAGAGGGCGGCTTCACCCCTCCACTTT
CAWKRAASPLHF
>TRBJ2-3|TRBD2|-|TRBV6-2/TRBV6-3
TGTGCCAGCAGTTACCTAGGGACTAGCGGGGGAATTGGCACAGATACGCAGTATTTT
CASSYLGTSGGIGTDTQYF
>TRBJ1-3|-|few|TRBV6-5
TGTGCCAGCAGTTACTCATTTGGAAACACCATATATTTT
CASSYSFGNTIYF
>TRBJ1-6|-|few|TRBV2
TGTGCCAGCAGGGAGGGGCGCTCCTATAATTCACCCCTCCACTTT
CASREGRSYNSPLHF
>TRBJ1-2|-|-|TRBV19
TGTGCCAGTAGTACAGTTTGGGTCTACTTAAACAACTATGGCTACACCTTC
CASSTVWVYLNNYGYTF
>TRBJ2-5|-|many|TRBV6-2/TRBV6-3
TGTGCCAGCAGCCCTGCCGACGTTCAAGAGACCCAGTACTTC
CASSPADVQETQYF
>TRBJ1-5|-|-|TRBV7-8
TGTGCCAGCAGCTCGATCCGGGCTGCAAATCAGCCCCAGCATTTT
CASSSIRAANQPQHF
>TRBJ2-5|TRBD2|-|TRBV6-1
TGTGCCAGCAGTGCGCCGGGACTAGCCCCCCTCCAAGAGACCCAGTACTTC
CASSAPGLAPLQETQYF
>TRBJ1-5|-|-|TRBV28
TGTGCCAGCAGTTTAATCAATCAGCCCCAGCATTTT
CASSLINQPQHF
>TRBJ2-7|TRBD1|-|TRBV7-9
TGTGCCAGCAGCTTAGCGGGGACAGGGACCCACGAGCAGTACTTC
CASSLAGTGTHEQYF
>TRBJ1-2|-|few|TRBV18
TGTGCCAGCTCACCGGACGGATCTGGGGGCTACACCTTC
CASSPDGSGGYTF
>TRBJ1-2|-|-|TRBV7-2
TGTGCCAGCAGCTTAGTGGGGGGCTCATCCACACTCTATGGCTACACCTTC
CASSLVGGSSTLYGYTF
>TRBJ1-5|TRBD1|-|TRBV2
TGTGCCAGCAGTATGGGACAGGGCCTGGGTCAGCCCCAGCATTTT
CASSMGQGLGQPQHF
>TRBJ1-1|-|-|TRBV5-4
TGTGCCAGCAGCTTTGATCGGGAGACTGAAGCTTTCTTT
CASSFDRETEAFF
>TRBJ2-7|TRBD1|-|TRBV30
TGTGCCTGGAGTGCAGGGGACAGGGGAACTTCCTACGAGCAGTACTTC
CAWSAGDRGTSYEQYF
>TRBJ1-4|TRBD1|-|TRBV9
TGTGCCAGCAGCGGATTAACAGGGGTCAGTGAAAAACTGTTTTTT
CASSGLTGVSEKLFF
>TRBJ1-3|-|-|TRBV7-9
TGTGCCAGCAGCTTTCCCAGGGGAAGCTCTGGAAACACCATATATTTT
CASSFPRGSSGNTIYF
>TRBJ2-5|-|-|TRBV7-3
TGTGCCAGCAGCTTAAACAGTTACCAAGAGACCCAGTACTTC
CASSLNSYQETQYF
>TRBJ2-3|TRBD2|-|TRBV7-2
TGTGCCAGCAGCTTAGATGGGCGGACTAGGAGGACAGATACGCAGTATTTT
CASSLDGRTRRTDTQYF
>TRBJ1-1|-|-|TRBV7-9
TGTGCCAGCAGCTTCAAAGGCACTGAAGCTTTCTTT
CASSFKGTEAFF
>TRBJ1-5|-|few|TRBV2
TGTGCCAGCGGGAGGGACCAGGGTGGCAACAATCAGCCCCAGCATTTT
CASGRDQGGNNQPQHF
>TRBJ2-2|-|-|TRBV6-5
TGTGCCAGCAGTTACGGGGGGGCCGGCACCGGGGAGCTGTTTTTT
CASSYGGAGTGELFF
>TRBJ1-1|TRBD1|-|TRBV7-9
TGTGCCAGCAGTTCGACAGGGTGGGACGCTGAAGCTTTCTTT
CASSSTGWDAEAFF